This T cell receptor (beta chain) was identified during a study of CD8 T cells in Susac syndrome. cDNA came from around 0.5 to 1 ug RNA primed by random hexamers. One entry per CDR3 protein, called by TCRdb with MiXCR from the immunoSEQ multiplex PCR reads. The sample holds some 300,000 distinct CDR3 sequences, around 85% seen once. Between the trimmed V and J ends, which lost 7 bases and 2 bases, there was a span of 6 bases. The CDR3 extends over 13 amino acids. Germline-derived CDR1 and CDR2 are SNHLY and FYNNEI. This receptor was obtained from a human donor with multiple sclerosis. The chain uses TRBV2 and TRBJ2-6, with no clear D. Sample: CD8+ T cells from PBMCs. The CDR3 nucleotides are TGTGCCAGCACCACTACTGGGGCCAACGTCCTGACTTTC. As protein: CASTTTGANVLTF.